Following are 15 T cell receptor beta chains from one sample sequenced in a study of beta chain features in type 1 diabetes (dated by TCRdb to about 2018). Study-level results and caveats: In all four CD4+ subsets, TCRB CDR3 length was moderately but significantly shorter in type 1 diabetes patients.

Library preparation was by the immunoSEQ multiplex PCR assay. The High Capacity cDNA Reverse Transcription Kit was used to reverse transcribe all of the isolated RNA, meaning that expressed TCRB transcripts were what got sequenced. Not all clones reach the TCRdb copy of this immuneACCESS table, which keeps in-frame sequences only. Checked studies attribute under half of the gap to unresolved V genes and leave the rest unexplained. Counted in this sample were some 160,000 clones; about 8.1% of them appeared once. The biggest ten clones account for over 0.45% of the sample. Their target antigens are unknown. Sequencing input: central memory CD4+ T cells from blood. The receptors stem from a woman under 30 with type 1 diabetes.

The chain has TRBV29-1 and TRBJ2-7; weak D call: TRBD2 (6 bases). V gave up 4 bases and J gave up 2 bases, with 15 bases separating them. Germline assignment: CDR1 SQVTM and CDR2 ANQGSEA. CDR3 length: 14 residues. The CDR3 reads CSVATGTGAYEQYF. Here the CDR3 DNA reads TGCAGCGTTGCCACCGGGACTGGAGCCTACGAGCAGTACTTC.

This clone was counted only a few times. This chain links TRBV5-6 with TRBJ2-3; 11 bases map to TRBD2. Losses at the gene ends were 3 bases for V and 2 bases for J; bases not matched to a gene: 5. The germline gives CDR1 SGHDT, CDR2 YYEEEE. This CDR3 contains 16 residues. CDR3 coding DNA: TGTGCCAGCAGCTATCGACTAGCGGGAACCACAGATACGCAGTATTTT. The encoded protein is CASSYRLAGTTDTQYF.

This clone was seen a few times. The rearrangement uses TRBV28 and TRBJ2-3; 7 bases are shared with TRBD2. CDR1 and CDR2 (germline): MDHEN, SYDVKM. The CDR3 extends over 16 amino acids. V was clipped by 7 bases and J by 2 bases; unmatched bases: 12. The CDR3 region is CASNPLGSGYTDTQYF. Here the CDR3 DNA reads TGTGCCAGCAACCCGTTGGGTAGCGGGTACACAGATACGCAGTATTTT.

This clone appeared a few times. The CDR3 nucleotides are TGTGCCAGCAGGGAGATCTACGAGCAGTACTTC. It specifies CASREIYEQYF. This chain uses TRBV2 with TRBJ2-7; D uncertain. This CDR3 region has 11 residues. Per germline, CDR1 SNHLY and CDR2 FYNNEI. V was cut by 6 bases and J by 3 bases, with 6 bases left in between.

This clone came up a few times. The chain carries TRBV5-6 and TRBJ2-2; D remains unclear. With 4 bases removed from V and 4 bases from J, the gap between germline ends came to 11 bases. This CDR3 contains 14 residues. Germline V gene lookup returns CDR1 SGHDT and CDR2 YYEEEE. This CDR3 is CASSADWFTGELFF. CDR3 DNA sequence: TGTGCCAGCAGCGCCGACTGGTTCACCGGGGAGCTGTTTTTT.

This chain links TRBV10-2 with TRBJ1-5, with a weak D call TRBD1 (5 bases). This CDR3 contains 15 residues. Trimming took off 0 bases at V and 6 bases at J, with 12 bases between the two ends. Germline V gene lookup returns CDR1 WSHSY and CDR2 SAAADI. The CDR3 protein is CASSESGGYRQPQHF. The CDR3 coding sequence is TGCGCCAGCAGTGAGTCGGGGGGGTACCGTCAGCCCCAGCATTTT.

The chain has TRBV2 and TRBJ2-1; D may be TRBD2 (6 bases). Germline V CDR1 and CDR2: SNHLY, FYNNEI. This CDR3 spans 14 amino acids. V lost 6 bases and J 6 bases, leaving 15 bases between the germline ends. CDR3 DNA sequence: TGTGCCAGCAGCGCGGGGAGTCGGGGCAATGAGCAGTTCTTC. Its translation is CASSAGSRGNEQFF.

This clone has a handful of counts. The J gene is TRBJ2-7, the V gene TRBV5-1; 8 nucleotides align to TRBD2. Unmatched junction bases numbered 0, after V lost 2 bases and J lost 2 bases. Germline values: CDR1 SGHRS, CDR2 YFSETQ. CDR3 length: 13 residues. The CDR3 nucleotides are TGCGCCAGCAGCTTTAGCGGGGCCTACGAGCAGTACTTC. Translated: CASSFSGAYEQYF.

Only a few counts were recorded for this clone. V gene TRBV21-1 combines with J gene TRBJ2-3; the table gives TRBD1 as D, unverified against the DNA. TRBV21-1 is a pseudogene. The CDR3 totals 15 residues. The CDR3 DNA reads TGTGCCAGCAGCAAGCTAGACAGGGTGACAGATACGCAGTATTTT. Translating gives CASSKLDRVTDTQYF.

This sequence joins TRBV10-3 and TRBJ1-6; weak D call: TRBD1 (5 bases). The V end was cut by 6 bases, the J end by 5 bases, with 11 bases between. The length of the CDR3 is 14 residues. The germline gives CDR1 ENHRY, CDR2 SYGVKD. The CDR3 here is CAIREQVDNSPLHF. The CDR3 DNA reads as TGTGCCATCAGAGAACAGGTGGATAATTCACCCCTCCACTTT.

The chain's CDR3 is CASRDIRSGNTIYF. CDR3 sequence (DNA): TGCGCCAGCAGGGACATTCGCTCTGGAAACACCATATATTTT. The rearrangement joins TRBV10-2 to TRBJ1-3; D is possibly TRBD1 (5 bases). This CDR3 has 14 amino acids. Trimming stripped 6 bases from V and 0 bases from J, with 9 bases between. Germline loops: CDR1 WSHSY, CDR2 SAAADI.

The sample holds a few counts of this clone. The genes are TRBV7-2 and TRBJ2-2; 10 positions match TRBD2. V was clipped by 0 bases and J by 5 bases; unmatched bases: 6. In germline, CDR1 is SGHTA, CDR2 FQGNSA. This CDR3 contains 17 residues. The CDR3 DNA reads TGTGCCAGCAGCTTAGCACCCAGCGGGGGGGCTACCGGGGAGCTGTTTTTT. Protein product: CASSLAPSGGATGELFF.

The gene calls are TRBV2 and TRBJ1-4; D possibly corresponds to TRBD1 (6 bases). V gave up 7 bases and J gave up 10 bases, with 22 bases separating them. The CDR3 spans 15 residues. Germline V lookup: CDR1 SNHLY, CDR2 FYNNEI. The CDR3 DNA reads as TGTGCCAGCATGGAACAGGGCTACTCGGAGGCAAAACTGTTTTTT. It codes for CASMEQGYSEAKLFF.

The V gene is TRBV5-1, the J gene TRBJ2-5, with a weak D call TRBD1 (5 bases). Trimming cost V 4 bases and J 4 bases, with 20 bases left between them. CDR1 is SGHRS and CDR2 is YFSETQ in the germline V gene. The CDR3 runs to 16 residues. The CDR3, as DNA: TGCGCCAGCAGCCTGGAGTGGGGCTCAGATATAGAGACCCAGTACTTC. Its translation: CASSLEWGSDIETQYF.

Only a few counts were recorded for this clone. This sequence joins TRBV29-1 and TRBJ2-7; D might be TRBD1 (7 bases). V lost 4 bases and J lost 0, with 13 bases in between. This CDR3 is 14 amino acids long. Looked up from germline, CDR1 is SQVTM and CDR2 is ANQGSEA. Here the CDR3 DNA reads TGCAGCGTTGGCCGACAGGGACTCTCCTACGAGCAGTACTTC. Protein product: CSVGRQGLSYEQYF.